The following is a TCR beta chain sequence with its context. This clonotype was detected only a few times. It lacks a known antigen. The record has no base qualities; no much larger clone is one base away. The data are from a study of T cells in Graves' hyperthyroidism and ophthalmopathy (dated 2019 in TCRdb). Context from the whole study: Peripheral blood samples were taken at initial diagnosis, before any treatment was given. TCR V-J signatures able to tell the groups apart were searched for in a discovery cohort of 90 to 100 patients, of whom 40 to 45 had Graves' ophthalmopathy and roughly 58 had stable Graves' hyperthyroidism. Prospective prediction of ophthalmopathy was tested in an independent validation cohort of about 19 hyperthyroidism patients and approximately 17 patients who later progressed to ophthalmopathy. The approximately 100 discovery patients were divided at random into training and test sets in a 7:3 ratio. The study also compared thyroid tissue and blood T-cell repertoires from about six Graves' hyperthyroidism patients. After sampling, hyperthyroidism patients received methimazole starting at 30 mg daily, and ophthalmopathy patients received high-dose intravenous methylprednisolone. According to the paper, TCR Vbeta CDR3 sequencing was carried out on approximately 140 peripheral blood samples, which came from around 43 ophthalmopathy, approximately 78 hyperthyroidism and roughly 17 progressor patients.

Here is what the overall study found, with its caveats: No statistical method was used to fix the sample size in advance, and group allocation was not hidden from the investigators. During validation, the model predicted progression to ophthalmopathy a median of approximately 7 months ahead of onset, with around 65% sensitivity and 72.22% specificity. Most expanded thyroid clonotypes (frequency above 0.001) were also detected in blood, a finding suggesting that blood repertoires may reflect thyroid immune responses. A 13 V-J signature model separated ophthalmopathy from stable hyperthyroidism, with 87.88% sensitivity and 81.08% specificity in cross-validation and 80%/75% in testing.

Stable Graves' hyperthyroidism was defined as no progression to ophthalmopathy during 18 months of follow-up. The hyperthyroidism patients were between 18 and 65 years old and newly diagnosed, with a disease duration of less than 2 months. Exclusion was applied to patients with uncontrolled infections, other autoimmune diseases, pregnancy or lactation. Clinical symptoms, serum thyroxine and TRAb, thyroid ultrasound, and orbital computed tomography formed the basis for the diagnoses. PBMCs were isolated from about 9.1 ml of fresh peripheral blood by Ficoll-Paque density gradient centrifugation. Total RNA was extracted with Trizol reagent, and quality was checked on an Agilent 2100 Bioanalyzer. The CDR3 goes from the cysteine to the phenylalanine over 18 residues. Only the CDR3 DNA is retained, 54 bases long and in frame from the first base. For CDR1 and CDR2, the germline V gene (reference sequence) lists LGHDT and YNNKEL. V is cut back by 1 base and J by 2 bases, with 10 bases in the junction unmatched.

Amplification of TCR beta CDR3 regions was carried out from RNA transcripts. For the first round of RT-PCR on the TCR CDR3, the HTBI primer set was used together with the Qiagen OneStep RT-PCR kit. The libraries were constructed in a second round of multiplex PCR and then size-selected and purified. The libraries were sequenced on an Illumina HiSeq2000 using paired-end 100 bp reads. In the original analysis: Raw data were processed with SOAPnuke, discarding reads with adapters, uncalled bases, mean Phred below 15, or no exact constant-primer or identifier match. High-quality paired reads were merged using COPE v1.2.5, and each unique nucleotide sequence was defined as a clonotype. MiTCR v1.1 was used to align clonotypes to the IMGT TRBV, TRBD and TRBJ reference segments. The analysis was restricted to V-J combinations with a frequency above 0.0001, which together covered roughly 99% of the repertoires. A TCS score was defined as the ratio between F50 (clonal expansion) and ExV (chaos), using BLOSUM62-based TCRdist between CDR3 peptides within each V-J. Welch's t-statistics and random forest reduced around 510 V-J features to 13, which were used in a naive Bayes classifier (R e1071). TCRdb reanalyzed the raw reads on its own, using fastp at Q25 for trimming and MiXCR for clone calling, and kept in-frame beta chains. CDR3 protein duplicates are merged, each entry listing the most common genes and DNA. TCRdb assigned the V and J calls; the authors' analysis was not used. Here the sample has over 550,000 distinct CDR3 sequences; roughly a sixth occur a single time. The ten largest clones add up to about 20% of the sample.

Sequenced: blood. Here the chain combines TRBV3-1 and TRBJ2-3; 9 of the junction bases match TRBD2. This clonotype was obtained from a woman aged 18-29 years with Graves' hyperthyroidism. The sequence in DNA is TGTGCCAGCAGCCAAGCTGCGGTTCTAGCGGGGACCACAGATACGCAGTATTTT. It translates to CASSQAAVLAGTTDTQYF.